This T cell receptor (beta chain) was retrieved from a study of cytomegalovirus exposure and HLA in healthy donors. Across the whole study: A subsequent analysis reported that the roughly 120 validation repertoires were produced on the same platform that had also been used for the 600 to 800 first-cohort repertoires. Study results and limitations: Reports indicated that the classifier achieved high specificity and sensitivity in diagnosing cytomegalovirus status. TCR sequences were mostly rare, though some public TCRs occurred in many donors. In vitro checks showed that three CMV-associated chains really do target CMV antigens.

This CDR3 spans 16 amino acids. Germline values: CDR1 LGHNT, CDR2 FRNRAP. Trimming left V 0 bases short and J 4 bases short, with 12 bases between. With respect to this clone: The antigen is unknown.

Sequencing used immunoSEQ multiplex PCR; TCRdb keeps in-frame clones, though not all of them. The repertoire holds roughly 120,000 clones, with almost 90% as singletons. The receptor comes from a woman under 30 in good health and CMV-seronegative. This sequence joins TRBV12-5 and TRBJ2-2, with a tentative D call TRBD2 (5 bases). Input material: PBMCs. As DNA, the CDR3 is TGTGCTAGTGGTTTGGTTCCAAGCGGAGCCACCGGGGAGCTGTTTTTT. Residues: CASGLVPSGATGELFF.